This T cell receptor (beta chain) was observed in a study of OX40 agonist ivuxolimab in advanced cancers. Across the whole study: The patients got ivuxolimab, which is an agonistic anti-OX40 (CD134) antibody. The dose-escalation cohort was just under 85% male, with a mean age of around 54 years, ranging roughly 23 to 90.

Autoimmune disease history or systemic immunosuppression disqualified patients. The CDR3 spans 14 residues. CDR1 MDHEN and CDR2 SYDVKM come from the germline V gene. Germline trimming cut 1 base from V and 4 bases from J; bases unmatched to any gene: 4. The assay was immunoSEQ multiplex PCR, and TCRdb's table has in-frame clones only and misses some. The sample lists 35,000 to 45,000 clones; roughly 80% were seen once. This clonotype was sampled from an adult with an advanced solid tumor such as melanoma, head and neck, liver or kidney cancer. This material consisted of CD4+ or CD8+ T cells sorted from blood, taken in a trial of the OX40 agonist ivuxolimab. The chain carries TRBV28 and TRBJ2-7; 7 bases are shared with TRBD2. The DNA of the CDR3 is TGTGCCAGCAGTTTATTCCCTAGCGGATACGAGCAGTACTTC. Encoded protein: CASSLFPSGYEQYF.